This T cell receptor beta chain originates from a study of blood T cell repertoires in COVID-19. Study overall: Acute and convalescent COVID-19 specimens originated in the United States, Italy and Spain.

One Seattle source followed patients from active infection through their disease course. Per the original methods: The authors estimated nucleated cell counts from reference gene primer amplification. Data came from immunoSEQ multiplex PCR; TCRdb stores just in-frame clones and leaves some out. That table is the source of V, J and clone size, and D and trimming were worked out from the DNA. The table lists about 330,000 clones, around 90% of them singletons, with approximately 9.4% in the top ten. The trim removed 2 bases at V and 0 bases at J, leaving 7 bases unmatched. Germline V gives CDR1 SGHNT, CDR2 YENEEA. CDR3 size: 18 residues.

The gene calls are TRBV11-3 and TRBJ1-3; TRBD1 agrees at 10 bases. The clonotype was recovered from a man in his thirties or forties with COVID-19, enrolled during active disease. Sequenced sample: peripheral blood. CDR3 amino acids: CASSLTGTGVLSGNTIYF. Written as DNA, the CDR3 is TGTGCCAGCAGCTTAACCGGGACAGGGGTCCTCTCTGGAAACACCATATATTTT. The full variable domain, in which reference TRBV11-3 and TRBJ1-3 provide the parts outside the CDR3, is EAGVVQSPRYKIIEKKQPVAFWCNPISGHNTLYWYLQNLGQGPELLIRYENEEAVDDSQLPKDRFSAERLKGVDSTLKIQPAELGDSAVYLCASSLTGTGVLSGNTIYFGEGSWLTVV.